This TCR beta chain is from a study of T cells after yellow fever vaccination. Study-wide background: Fractions of limited cellularity were prepared by means of SMART-Seq v4 Ultra Low Input. The study's findings and limits: Abundant contaminating clonotypes from the bulk population could appear in FACS-sorted repertoires. Reappearing after the booster were most of the clones from primary vaccination (about 96% CD4, 75% to 90% CD8). A faster peak, day 5 versus 15, was reached by the weaker secondary response.

This clonotype showed up just a few times. No antigen is known for it. MiXCR was run by TCRdb on the 5' RACE reads, yielding one entry per CDR3 protein. The data contain 300,000 or so distinct CDR3 sequences, under 15% of them singletons. Trimming left V 1 base short and J 5 bases short, with 8 bases between. Germline assignment: CDR1 SGHVS and CDR2 FNYEAQ. The CDR3 extends over 14 amino acids. This clonotype was obtained from a young man who received the YFV17D yellow fever vaccine. The rearrangement joins TRBV7-6 to TRBJ2-2; possible D gene TRBD1, 6 bases. Sequences were derived from CD4+ T cells sorted from PBMCs, sampled 45 days after the yellow fever booster vaccination. The CDR3 bases are TGTGCCAGCAGCTTAGATCAGGGGACCGGGGAGCTGTTTTTT. Its protein is CASSLDQGTGELFF.